This TCR beta chain came from a study of CD8+ T cells in alopecia areata. Points from the study as a whole: Scalp clonality dropped significantly under tofacitinib, as did expanded CD8+ top-100 clones.

Concerning this clone itself: Its target is unknown.

Treatment denoted: oral pan-JAK inhibitor, 5-10 mg twice daily. cDNA prepared by RNA extraction and subsequent reverse transcription served as the template for sequencing. Some clones are missing from TCRdb's copy, which holds only in-frame ones; the method was immunoSEQ multiplex PCR. In the table there are about 76,000 clones, approximately 64% of which are singletons. CDR3 size: 15 residues. Trimming cost V 5 bases and J 2 bases; bases outside gene matches: 8. The germline CDR1 and CDR2 sequences are SGHVS and FQNEAQ. The receptor's source is a human donor with alopecia areata. This specimen was CD8+ T cells sorted from blood, taken at week 24, from a patient treated with tofacitinib. The chain uses TRBV7-8 and TRBJ2-7, with 8 bases fitting TRBD2. The CDR3 region has the DNA TGTGCCAGCAGCCCCGTTAGCGGGACAACCTACGAGCAGTACTTC. It specifies CASSPVSGTTYEQYF. The full variable domain, in which reference TRBV7-8 and TRBJ2-7 provide the parts outside the CDR3, is GAGVSQSPRYKVAKRGQDVALRCDPISGHVSLFWYQQALGQGPEFLTYFQNEAQLDKSGLPSDRFFAERPEGSVSTLKIQRTQQEDSAVYLCASSPVSGTTYEQYFGPGTRLTVT.